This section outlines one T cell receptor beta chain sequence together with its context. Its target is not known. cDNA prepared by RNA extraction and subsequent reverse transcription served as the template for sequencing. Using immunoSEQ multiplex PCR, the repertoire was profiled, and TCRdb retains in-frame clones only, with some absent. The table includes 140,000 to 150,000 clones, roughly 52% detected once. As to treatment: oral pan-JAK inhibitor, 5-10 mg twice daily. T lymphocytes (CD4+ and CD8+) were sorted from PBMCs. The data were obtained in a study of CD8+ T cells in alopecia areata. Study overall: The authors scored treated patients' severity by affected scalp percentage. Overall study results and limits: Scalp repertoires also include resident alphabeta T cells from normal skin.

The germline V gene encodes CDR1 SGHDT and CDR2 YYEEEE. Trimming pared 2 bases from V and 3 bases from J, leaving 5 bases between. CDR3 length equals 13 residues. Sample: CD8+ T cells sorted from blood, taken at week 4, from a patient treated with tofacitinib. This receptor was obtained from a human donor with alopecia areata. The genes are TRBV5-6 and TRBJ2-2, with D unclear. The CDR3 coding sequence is TGTGCCAGCAGCTTCCCGTACACCGGGGAGCTGTTTTTT. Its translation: CASSFPYTGELFF.